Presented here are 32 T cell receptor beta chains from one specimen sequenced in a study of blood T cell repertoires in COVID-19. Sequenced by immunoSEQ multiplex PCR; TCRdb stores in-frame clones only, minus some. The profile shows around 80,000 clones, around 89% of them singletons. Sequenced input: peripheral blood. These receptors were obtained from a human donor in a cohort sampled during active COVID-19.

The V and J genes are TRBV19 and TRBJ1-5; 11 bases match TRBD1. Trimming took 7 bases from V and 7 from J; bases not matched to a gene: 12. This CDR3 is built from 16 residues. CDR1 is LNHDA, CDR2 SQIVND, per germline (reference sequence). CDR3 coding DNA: TGTGCCAGTAAACTACCGGGACAGGGGGAGGGACAGCCCCAGCATTTT. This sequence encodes CASKLPGQGEGQPQHF.

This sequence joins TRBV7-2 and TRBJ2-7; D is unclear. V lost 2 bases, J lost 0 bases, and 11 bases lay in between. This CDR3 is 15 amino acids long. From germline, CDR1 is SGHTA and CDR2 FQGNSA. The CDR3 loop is CASSLISRHSYEQYF. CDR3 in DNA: TGTGCCAGCAGCTTAATATCAAGACACTCCTACGAGCAGTACTTC.

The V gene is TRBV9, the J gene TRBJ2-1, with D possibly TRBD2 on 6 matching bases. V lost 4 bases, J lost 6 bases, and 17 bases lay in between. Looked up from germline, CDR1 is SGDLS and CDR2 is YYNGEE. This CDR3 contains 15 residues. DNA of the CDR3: TGTGCCAGCAGCCTGACCGGGACTCTTCCCAATGAGCAGTTCTTC. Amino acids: CASSLTGTLPNEQFF.

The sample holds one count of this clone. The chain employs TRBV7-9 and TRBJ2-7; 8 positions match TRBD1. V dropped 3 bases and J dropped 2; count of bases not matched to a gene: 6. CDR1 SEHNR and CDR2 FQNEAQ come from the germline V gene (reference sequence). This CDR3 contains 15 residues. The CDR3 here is CASSFRNRGTYEQYF. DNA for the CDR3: TGTGCCAGCAGCTTCCGGAACAGGGGGACCTACGAGCAGTACTTC.

For the CDR3, the DNA is TGTGCCAGCAGCCAAGGGTCGAGACTAGCGGGCCCGATATACGAGCAGTACTTC. This codes for CASSQGSRLAGPIYEQYF. The chain recombines TRBV3-1 (or the pseudogene TRBV3-2) with TRBJ2-7, with 10 bases aligning to TRBD2. With 1 base clipped from V and 4 bases from J, the junction kept 13 bases outside the gene matches. The CDR3 covers 18 residues. The germline CDR1 and CDR2 sequences are LGHDT and YNNKEL (reference sequence).

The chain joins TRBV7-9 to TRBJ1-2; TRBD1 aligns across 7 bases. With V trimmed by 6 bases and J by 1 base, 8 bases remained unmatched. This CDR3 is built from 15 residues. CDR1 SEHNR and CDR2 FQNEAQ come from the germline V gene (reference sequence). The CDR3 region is CASSPGTDYNYGYTF. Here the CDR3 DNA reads TGTGCCAGCAGTCCCGGGACAGACTATAACTATGGCTACACCTTC.

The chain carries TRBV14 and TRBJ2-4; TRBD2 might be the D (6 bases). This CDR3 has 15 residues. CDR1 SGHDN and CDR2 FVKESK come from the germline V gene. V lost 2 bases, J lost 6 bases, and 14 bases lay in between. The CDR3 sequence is CASSQLRGGSNIQYF. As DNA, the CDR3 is TGTGCCAGCAGCCAACTCCGGGGAGGATCAAACATTCAGTACTTC.

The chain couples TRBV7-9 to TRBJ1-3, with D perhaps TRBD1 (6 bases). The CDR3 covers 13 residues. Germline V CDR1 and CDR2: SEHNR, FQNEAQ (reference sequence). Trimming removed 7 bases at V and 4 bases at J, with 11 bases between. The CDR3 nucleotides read TGTGCCAGCACACAGGGCTCGGGAAACACCATATATTTT. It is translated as CASTQGSGNTIYF.

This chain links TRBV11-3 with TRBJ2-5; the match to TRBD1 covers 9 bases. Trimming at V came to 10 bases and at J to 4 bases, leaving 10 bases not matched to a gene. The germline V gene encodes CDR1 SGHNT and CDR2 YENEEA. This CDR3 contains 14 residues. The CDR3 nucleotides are TGTGCCATTTACACAGGGGGCTGGGGAGAGACCCAGTACTTC. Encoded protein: CAIYTGGWGETQYF.

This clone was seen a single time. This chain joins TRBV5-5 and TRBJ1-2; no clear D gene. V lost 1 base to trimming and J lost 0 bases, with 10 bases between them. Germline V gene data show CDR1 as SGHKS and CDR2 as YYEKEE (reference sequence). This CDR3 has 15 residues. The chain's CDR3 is CASSLSGKTNYGYTF. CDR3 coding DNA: TGTGCCAGCAGCTTGTCGGGGAAAACTAACTATGGCTACACCTTC.

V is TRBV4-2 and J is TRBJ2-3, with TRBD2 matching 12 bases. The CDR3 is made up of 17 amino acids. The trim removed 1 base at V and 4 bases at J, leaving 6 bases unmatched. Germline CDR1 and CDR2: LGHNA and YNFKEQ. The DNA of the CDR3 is TGTGCCAGCAGCCAAGGGCTAGCGGGGGGGCGAGCAGATACGCAGTATTTT. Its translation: CASSQGLAGGRADTQYF.

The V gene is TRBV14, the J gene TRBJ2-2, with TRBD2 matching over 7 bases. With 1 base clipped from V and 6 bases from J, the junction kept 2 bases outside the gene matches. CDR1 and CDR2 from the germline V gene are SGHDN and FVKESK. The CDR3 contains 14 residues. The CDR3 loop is CASSQVLASGELFF. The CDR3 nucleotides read TGTGCCAGCAGCCAAGTACTAGCGTCCGGGGAGCTGTTTTTT.

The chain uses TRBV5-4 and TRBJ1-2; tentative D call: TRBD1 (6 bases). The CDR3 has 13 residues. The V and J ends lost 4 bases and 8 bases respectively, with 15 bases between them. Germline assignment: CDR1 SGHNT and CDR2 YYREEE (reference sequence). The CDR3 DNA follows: TGTGCCAGCAGCCCAGGGGATTGGCGCGGCTACACCTTC. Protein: CASSPGDWRGYTF.

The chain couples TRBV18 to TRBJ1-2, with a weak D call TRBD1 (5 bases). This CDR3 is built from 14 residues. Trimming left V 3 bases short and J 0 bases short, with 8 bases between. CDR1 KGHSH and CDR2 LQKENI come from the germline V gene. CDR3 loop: CASSPPTANYGYTF. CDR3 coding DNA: TGTGCCAGCTCACCGCCGACAGCTAACTATGGCTACACCTTC.

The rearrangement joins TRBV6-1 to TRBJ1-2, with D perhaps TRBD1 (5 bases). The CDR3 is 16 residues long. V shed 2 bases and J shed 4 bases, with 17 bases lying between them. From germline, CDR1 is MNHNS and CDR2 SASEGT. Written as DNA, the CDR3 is TGTGCCAGCAGTGAAAGATGGCAGGGAAAGTTCTATGGCTACACCTTC. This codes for CASSERWQGKFYGYTF.

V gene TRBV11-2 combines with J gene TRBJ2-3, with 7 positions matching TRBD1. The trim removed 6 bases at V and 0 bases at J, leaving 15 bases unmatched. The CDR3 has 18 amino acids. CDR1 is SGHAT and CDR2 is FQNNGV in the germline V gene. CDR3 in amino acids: CASSSRNRGRTSTDTQYF. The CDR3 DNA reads TGTGCCAGCAGTTCGAGGAACAGGGGTAGAACTAGCACAGATACGCAGTATTTT. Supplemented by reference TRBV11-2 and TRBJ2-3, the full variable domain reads EAGVAQSPRYKIIEKRQSVAFWCNPISGHATLYWYQQILGQGPKLLIQFQNNGVVDDSQLPKDRFSAERLKGVDSTLKIQPAKLEDSAVYLCASSSRNRGRTSTDTQYFGPGTRLTVL.

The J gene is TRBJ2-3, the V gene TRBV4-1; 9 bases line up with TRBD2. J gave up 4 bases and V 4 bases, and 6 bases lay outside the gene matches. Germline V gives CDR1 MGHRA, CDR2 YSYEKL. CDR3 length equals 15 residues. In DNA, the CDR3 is TGCGCCAGCAGCCTCATGGCGGGGGGGCCAGATACGCAGTATTTT. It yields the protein CASSLMAGGPDTQYF.

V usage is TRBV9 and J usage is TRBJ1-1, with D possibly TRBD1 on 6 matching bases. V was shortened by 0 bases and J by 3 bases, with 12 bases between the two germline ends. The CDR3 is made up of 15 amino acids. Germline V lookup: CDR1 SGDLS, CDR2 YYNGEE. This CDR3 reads CASSVDGGADTEAFF. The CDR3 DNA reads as TGTGCCAGCAGCGTAGATGGGGGGGCTGACACTGAAGCTTTCTTT.

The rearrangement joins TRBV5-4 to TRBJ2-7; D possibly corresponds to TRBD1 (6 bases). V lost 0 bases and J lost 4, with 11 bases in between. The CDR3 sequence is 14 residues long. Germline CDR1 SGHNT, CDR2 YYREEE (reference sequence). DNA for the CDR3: TGTGCCAGCAGCTTGGCAGGGGAAAAGTACGAGCAGTACTTC. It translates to CASSLAGEKYEQYF.

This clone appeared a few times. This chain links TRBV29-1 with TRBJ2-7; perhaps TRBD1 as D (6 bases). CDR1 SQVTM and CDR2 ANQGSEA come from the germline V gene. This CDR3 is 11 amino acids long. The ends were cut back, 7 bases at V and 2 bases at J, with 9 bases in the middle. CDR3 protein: CSAGQTYEQYF. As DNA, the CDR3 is TGCAGCGCTGGACAGACCTACGAGCAGTACTTC.

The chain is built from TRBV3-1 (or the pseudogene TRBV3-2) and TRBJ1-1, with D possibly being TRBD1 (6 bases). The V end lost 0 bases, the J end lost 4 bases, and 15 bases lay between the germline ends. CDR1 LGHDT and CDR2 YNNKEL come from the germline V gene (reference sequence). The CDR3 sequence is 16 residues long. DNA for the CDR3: TGTGCCAGCAGCCAAGACCTACTTAGGGGGTCCACTGAAGCTTTCTTT. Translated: CASSQDLLRGSTEAFF.

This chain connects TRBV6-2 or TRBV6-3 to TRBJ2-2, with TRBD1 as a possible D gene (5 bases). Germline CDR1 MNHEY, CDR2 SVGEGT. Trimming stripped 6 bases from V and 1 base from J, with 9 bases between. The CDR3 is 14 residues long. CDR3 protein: CASRPDRNTGELFF. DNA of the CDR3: TGTGCCAGCAGACCTGACAGGAACACCGGGGAGCTGTTTTTT.

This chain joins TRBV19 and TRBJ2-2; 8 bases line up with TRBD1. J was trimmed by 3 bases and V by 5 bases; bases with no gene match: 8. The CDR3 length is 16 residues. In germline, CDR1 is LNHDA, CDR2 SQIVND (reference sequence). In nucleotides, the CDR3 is TGTGCCAGTAGTTACGCAGGGGGCAGGTACACCGGGGAGCTGTTTTTT. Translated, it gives CASSYAGGRYTGELFF.

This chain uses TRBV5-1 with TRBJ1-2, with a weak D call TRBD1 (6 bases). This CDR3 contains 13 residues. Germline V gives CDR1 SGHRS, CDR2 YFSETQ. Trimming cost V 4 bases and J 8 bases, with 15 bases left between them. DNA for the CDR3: TGCGCCAGCAGCCCAAACAGGGTGCAAGGCTACACCTTC. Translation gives CASSPNRVQGYTF. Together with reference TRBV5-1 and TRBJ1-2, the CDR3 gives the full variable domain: KAGVTQTPRYLIKTRGQQVTLSCSPISGHRSVSWYQQTPGQGLQFLFEYFSETQRNKGNFPGRFSGRQFSNSRSEMNVSTLELGDSALYLCASSPNRVQGYTFGSGTRLTVV.

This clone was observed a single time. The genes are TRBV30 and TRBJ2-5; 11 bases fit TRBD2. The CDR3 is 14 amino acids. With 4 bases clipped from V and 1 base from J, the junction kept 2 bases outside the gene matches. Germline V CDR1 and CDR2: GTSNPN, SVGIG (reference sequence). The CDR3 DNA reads TGTGCCTGGAATAGCGGGGGGGCCCAAGAGACCCAGTACTTC. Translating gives CAWNSGGAQETQYF. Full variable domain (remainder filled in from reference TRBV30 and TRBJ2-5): SQTIHQWPATLVQPVGSPLSLECTVEGTSNPNLYWYRQAAGRGLQLLFYSVGIGQISSEVPQNLSASRPQDRQFILSSKKLLLSDSGFYLCAWNSGGAQETQYFGPGTRLLVL.

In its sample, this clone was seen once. The CDR3 loop is CATSRDLGAGGAFF. The CDR3 nucleotides are TGTGCCACCAGCAGAGATCTTGGGGCCGGGGGGGCTTTCTTT. The chain recombines TRBV15 with TRBJ1-1, with D possibly being TRBD1 (5 bases). In germline, CDR1 is LNHNV, CDR2 YYDKDF (reference sequence). The CDR3 sequence is 14 residues long. Trimming pared 0 bases from V and 11 bases from J, leaving 16 bases between.

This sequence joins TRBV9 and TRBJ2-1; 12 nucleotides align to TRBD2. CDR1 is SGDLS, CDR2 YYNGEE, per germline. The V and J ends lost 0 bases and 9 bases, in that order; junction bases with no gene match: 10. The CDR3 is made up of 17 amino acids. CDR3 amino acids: CASSVAGGRTSGVEQFF. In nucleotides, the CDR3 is TGTGCCAGCAGCGTAGCGGGGGGGAGGACTAGCGGGGTTGAGCAGTTCTTC.

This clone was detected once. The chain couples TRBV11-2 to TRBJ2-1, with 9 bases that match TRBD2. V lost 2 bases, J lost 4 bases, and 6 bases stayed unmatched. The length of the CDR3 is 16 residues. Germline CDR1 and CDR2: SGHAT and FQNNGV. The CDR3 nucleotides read TGTGCCAGCAGCTTACGTTTTCTAGCGGGGTACAATGAGCAGTTCTTC. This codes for CASSLRFLAGYNEQFF.

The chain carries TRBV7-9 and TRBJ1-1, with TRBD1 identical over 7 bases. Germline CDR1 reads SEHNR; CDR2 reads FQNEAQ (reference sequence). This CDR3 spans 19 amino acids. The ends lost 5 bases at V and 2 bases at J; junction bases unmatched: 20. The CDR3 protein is CASSQQRGPGVSLNTEAFF. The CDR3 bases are TGTGCCAGCAGCCAACAAAGGGGGCCGGGGGTGAGTCTTAACACTGAAGCTTTCTTT.

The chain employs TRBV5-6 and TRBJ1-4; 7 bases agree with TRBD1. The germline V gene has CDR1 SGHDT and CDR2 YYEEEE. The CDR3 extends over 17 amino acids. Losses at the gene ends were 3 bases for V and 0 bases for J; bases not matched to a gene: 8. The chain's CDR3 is CASSSRQGVATNEKLFF. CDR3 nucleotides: TGTGCCAGCAGCTCCCGACAGGGTGTGGCAACTAATGAAAAACTGTTTTTT. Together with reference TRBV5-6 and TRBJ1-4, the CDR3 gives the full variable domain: DAGVTQSPTHLIKTRGQQVTLRCSPKSGHDTVSWYQQALGQGPQFIFQYYEEEERQRGNFPDRFSGHQFPNYSSELNVNALLLGDSALYLCASSSRQGVATNEKLFFGSGTQLSVL.

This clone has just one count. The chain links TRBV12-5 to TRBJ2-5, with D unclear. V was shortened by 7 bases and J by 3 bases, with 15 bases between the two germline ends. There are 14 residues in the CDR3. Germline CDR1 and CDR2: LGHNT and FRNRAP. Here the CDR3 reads CASAISSTKETQYF. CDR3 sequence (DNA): TGTGCTAGTGCAATTTCGAGTACGAAAGAGACCCAGTACTTC.

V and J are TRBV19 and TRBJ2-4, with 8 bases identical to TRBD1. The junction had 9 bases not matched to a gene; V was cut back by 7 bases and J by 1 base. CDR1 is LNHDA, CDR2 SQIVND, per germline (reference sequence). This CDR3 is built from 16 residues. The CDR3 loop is CASNQVRGLAKNIQYF. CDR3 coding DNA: TGTGCCAGTAACCAAGTCAGGGGGCTGGCCAAAAACATTCAGTACTTC.